The 7 T cell receptor beta chains in this list originate from one sample, sequenced in a study of Ad26.COV2.S vaccination and SARS-CoV-2 variants. Described treatment: around 19 received Ad26.COV2.S at low or high dose, single or two shots; 5 received placebo; per-sample allocation not given. The investigators took samples on day 63 after the first vaccine or placebo injection. Measured with immunoSEQ multiplex PCR; TCRdb has only the in-frame clones, and not every one. In the table there are hundreds of thousands of clones, approximately 86% of which are singletons. The sample was peripheral blood, taken in a trial of Ad26.COV2.S vaccine versus placebo. These receptors were collected from a person aged 18-60 years who received the Ad26.COV2.S COVID-19 vaccine or a placebo.

V is TRBV4-2 and J is TRBJ2-5, with 11 bases aligning to TRBD2. Unmatched junction bases numbered 11, after V lost 0 bases and J lost 5 bases. The CDR3 is 18 amino acids. Germline CDR1 reads LGHNA; CDR2 reads YNFKEQ. CDR3: CASSQEGSGGAIVETQYF. CDR3 in DNA: TGTGCCAGCAGCCAAGAGGGTAGCGGGGGGGCTATTGTGGAGACCCAGTACTTC.

This clone was counted many times. This sequence joins TRBV28 and TRBJ2-3, with 10 positions matching TRBD2. V dropped 1 base and J dropped 3; count of bases not matched to a gene: 1. In germline, CDR1 is MDHEN, CDR2 SYDVKM. The CDR3 length is 15 residues. CDR3 in DNA: TGTGCCAGCAGTTTATCTAGCGGGAGAACAGATACGCAGTATTTT. This encodes CASSLSSGRTDTQYF.

V usage is TRBV6-1 and J usage is TRBJ1-1; D is unclear. Trimming removed 2 bases at V and 7 bases at J, with 14 bases between. The CDR3 runs 14 residues. CDR1 is MNHNS, CDR2 SASEGT, per germline. The CDR3 nucleotides are TGTGCCAGCAGTGAAAGAGGTCTTTCGGGTGAAGCTTTCTTT. This sequence encodes CASSERGLSGEAFF.

This chain connects TRBV4-3 to TRBJ2-7; 7 bases align to TRBD1. The CDR3 covers 15 residues. V shed 1 base, J shed 5 bases, and the junction held 8 bases outside the gene matches. In germline, CDR1 is LGHNA, CDR2 YSLEER. CDR3 region: CASSQGTGNPHEQYF. As DNA, the CDR3 is TGCGCCAGCAGCCAAGGGACAGGTAATCCCCACGAGCAGTACTTC.

The CDR3 DNA sequence: TGTGCCAGCAGCCAAGAAGAAGGGACTAGCGGGAGCGGTGAGCAGTTCTTC. This gives the protein CASSQEEGTSGSGEQFF. J is TRBJ2-1 and V is TRBV4-2; 14 nucleotides line up with TRBD2. CDR3 length: 17 amino acids. Trimming cost V 0 bases and J 9 bases; bases outside gene matches: 7. Germline loops: CDR1 LGHNA, CDR2 YNFKEQ.

The CDR3 here is CASSRDVSYEQYF. DNA of the CDR3: TGTGCCAGCAGCCGGGACGTCTCCTACGAGCAGTACTTC. This chain links TRBV2 with TRBJ2-7; D is perhaps TRBD1 or TRBD2 (5 bases each). CDR1 and CDR2 from the germline V gene are SNHLY and FYNNEI. CDR3 length: 13 amino acids. Trimming shortened V by 6 bases and J by 0 bases, and 9 bases separated the two germline ends.

The gene calls are TRBV19 and TRBJ1-1; D is perhaps TRBD1 (5 bases). The CDR3 is 14 residues long. The V gene lost 2 bases and the J gene lost 5 bases, with 12 bases spanning the gap. Germline CDR1 and CDR2: LNHDA and SQIVND (reference sequence). CDR3 nucleotides: TGTGCCAGTAGTATACAGGGTCAAGGGACTGAAGCTTTCTTT. Translated: CASSIQGQGTEAFF.